This T cell receptor (beta chain) was captured by sequencing in a study of blood T cell repertoires in COVID-19. This table comes from immunoSEQ multiplex PCR, and its TCRdb copy is limited to in-frame clones, with some not included. This sample has around 260,000 clones; around nine tenths occur once, and the top ten carry over 7.5%. CDR3 size: 16 residues. Trimming removed 3 bases at V and 1 base at J, with 17 bases between. Germline CDR1 SGHKS, CDR2 YYEKEE (reference sequence). The sequenced sample consisted of peripheral blood. This rearrangement joins TRBV5-5 to TRBJ2-7, with TRBD1 as a possible D gene (6 bases). The TCR comes from a middle-aged man who had recovered from COVID-19. CDR3 amino acids: CASSSAPTGRSYEQYF. The DNA for the CDR3 is TGTGCCAGCAGCTCGGCCCCGACAGGCCGGTCCTACGAGCAGTACTTC.